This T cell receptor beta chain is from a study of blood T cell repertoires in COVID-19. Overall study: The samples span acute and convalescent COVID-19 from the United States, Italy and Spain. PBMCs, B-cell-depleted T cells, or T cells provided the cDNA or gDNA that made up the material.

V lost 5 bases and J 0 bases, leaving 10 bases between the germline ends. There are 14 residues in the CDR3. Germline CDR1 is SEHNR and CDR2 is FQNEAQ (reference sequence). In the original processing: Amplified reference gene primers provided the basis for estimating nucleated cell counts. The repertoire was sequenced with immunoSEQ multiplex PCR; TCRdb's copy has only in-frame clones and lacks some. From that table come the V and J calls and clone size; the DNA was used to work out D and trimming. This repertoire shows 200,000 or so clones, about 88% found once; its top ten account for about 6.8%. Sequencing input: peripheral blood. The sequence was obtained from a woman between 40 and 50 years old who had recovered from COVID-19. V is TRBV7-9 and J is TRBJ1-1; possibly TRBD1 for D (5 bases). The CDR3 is CASSPLTVNTEAFF. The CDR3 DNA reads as TGTGCCAGCAGCCCACTGACAGTGAACACTGAAGCTTTCTTT.